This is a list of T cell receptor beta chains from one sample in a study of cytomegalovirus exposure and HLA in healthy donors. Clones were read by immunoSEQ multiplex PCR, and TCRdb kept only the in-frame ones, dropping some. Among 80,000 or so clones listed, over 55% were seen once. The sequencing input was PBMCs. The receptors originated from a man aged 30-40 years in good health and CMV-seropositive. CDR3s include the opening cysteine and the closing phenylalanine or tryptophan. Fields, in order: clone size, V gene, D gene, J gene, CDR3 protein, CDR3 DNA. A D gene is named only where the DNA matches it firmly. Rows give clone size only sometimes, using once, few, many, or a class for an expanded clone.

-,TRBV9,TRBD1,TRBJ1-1,CASSVVAGGMNTEAFF,TGTGCCAGCAGCGTAGTGGCAGGGGGCATGAACACTGAAGCTTTCTTT
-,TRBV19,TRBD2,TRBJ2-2,CASSDPGGAGELFF,TGTGCCAGTAGTGACCCGGGAGGGGCCGGGGAGCTGTTTTTT
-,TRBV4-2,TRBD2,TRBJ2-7,CASSQAPGGWGGGEQYF,TGTGCCAGCAGCCAAGCTCCCGGTGGGTGGGGGGGAGGCGAGCAGTACTTC
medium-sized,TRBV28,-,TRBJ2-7,CASSIGSGYEQYF,TGTGCCAGCAGTATCGGGTCTGGCTACGAGCAGTACTTC
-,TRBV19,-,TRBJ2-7,CASRPGGASYEQYF,TGTGCCAGTAGGCCGGGTGGGGCCTCCTACGAGCAGTACTTC
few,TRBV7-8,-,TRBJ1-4,CASRRAGDEKLFF,TGTGCCAGCAGACGGGCAGGGGACGAAAAACTGTTTTTT
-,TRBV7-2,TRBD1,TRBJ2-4,CASSLALRGGRQNIQYF,TGTGCCAGCAGCTTAGCGCTTCGAGGGGGCAGGCAAAACATTCAGTACTTC
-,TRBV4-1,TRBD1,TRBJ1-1,CASSQAGDREVYTEAFF,TGCGCCAGCAGCCAAGCTGGGGACAGGGAAGTATACACTGAAGCTTTCTTT
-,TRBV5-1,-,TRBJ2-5,CASAVVGSPQETQYF,TGCGCCAGCGCGGTGGTTGGAAGCCCCCAAGAGACCCAGTACTTC
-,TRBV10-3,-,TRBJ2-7,CAGGDYEQYF,TGTGCCGGCGGGGACTACGAGCAGTACTTC
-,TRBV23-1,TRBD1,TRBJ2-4,CASSQSLGDREYIQYF,TGCGCCAGCAGTCAATCGTTAGGGGACAGGGAGTACATTCAGTACTTC
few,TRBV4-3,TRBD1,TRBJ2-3,CASSQDADRGADTQYF,TGCGCCAGCAGCCAAGATGCAGACAGGGGGGCAGATACGCAGTATTTT
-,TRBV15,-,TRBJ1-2,CATSRGQGYYGYTF,TGTGCCACCAGCAGAGGGCAGGGGTACTATGGCTACACCTTC
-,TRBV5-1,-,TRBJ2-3,CASSLEGVGDTQYF,TGCGCCAGCAGCTTGGAGGGAGTGGGGGATACGCAGTATTTT
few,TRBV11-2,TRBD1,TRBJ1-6,CASSLATGTDLHF,TGTGCCAGCAGCTTAGCCACCGGGACAGACCTACACTTT
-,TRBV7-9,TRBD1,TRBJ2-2,CASSPDRGGELFF,TGTGCCAGCAGCCCAGACAGGGGTGGGGAGCTGTTTTTT
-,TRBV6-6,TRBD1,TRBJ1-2,CASSLGDRGYNGYTF,TGTGCCAGCAGCCTTGGAGACAGGGGGTACAATGGCTACACCTTC
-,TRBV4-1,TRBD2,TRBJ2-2,CASSQGPGLAGGDTGELFF,TGCGCCAGCAGCCAAGGACCGGGACTAGCGGGGGGTGACACCGGGGAGCTGTTTTTT